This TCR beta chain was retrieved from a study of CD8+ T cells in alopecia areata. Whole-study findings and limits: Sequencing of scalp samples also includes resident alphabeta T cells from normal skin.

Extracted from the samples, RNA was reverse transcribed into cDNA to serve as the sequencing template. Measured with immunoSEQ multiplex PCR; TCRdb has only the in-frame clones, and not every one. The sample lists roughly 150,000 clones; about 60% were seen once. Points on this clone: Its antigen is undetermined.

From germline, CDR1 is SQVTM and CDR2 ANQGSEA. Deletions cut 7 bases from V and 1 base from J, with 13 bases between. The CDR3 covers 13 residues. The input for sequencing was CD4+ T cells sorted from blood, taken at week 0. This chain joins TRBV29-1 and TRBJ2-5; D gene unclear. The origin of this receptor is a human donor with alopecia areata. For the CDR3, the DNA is TGCAGCGCTTCGCAACTTCCCCAAGAGACCCAGTACTTC. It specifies CSASQLPQETQYF.